Shown below are 23 T cell receptor beta chains from a single sample sequenced in a study of immune evolution from preneoplasia to lung adenocarcinoma. Here immunoSEQ multiplex PCR was the method, and the copy in TCRdb shows in-frame clones only, minus some. The sample has approximately 5,000 clones; roughly 79% are singletons. The specimen sequenced was FFPE minimally invasive lung adenocarcinoma tissue. The source of these receptors is a person aged 60-79 years with lung adenocarcinoma.

The chain employs TRBV7-6 and TRBJ2-5, with 11 nucleotides matching TRBD1. Looked up from germline, CDR1 is SGHVS and CDR2 is FNYEAQ. V was clipped by 3 bases and J by 5 bases; unmatched bases: 5. This CDR3 spans 15 amino acids. The CDR3 protein is CASSLGQGVTETQYF. CDR3 nucleotides: TGTGCCAGCAGCTTGGGACAGGGGGTGACGGAGACCCAGTACTTC.

This sequence joins TRBV18 and TRBJ1-5; maybe TRBD1 (5 bases). Trimming pared 1 base from V and 5 bases from J, leaving 6 bases between. Germline V gives CDR1 KGHSH, CDR2 LQKENI. This CDR3 spans 13 amino acids. The CDR3 reads CASSPRGDQPQHF. CDR3 bases: TGTGCCAGCTCACCACGGGGGGATCAGCCCCAGCATTTT.

The rearrangement uses TRBV5-1 and TRBJ2-7; the match to TRBD2 covers 14 bases. The CDR3 covers 19 residues. The junction had 9 bases not matched to a gene; V was cut back by 0 bases and J by 1 base. Germline V gene sequence: CDR1 SGHRS, CDR2 YFSETQ. The chain's CDR3 is CASSLESSTSGRASYEQYF. CDR3 bases: TGCGCCAGCAGCTTGGAATCGTCGACTAGCGGGAGGGCATCCTACGAGCAGTACTTC.

The chain couples TRBV5-8 to TRBJ2-3; 12 bases fit TRBD2. The length of the CDR3 is 16 residues. The J segment lost 7 bases and the V segment lost 4 bases, leaving 10 bases of the junction unmatched. Looked up from germline, CDR1 is SGHTS and CDR2 is YDEGEE. DNA of the CDR3: TGTGCCAGCAGCCACACGACTAGCGGGAGTATGAATACGCAGTATTTT. Translating it yields CASSHTTSGSMNTQYF. The full variable domain, its missing parts supplied by reference TRBV5-8 and TRBJ2-3, is EAGVTQSPTHLIKTRGQQATLRCSPISGHTSVYWYQQALGLGLQFLLWYDEGEERNRGNFPPRFSGRQFPNYSSELNVNALELEDSALYLCASSHTTSGSMNTQYFGPGTRLTVL.

V and J are TRBV2 and TRBJ2-3; no reliable D call. With 6 bases removed from V and 3 bases from J, the gap between germline ends came to 10 bases. CDR1 and CDR2 (germline): SNHLY, FYNNEI. This CDR3 has 13 residues. As DNA, the CDR3 is TGTGCCAGCAGAGGATTGGGAACAGATACGCAGTATTTT. This sequence encodes CASRGLGTDTQYF.

This chain connects TRBV27 to TRBJ2-1; a weak D match, TRBD1 (6 bases). CDR1 is MNHEY, CDR2 SMNVEV, per germline (reference sequence). CDR3 length equals 15 residues. V lost 3 bases to trimming and J lost 7 bases, with 16 bases between them. CDR3 bases: TGTGCCAGCAGTTTTTCTAGCAGGGGAAGAAATGAGCAGTTCTTC. It translates to CASSFSSRGRNEQFF.

V gene TRBV6-5 combines with J gene TRBJ2-5; 10 bases map to TRBD2. V lost 4 bases to trimming and J lost 5 bases; unmatched junction nucleotides: 10. The CDR3 totals 16 residues. Germline V CDR1 and CDR2: MNHEY, SVGAGI. The CDR3 bases are TGTGCCAGCAGTTCCCGGAGCGGGAGGGCAGGGGAGACCCAGTACTTC. This translates into CASSSRSGRAGETQYF.

The chain is built from TRBV7-9 and TRBJ2-2; D is undetermined. The CDR3 is 14 amino acids. Germline assignment: CDR1 SEHNR and CDR2 FQNEAQ (reference sequence). Trimming shortened V by 2 bases and J by 7 bases, and 11 bases separated the two germline ends. This CDR3 reads CASSLSARDGELFF. CDR3 nucleotides: TGTGCCAGCAGCTTAAGCGCTAGAGACGGGGAGCTGTTTTTT.

The chain combines TRBV30 with TRBJ2-3; D may be TRBD1 or TRBD2 (6 bases each). The V and J ends lost 0 bases and 3 bases respectively, with 16 bases between them. The CDR3 covers 16 residues. The germline V gene has CDR1 GTSNPN and CDR2 SVGIG (reference sequence). This CDR3 reads CAWSVLGLGGTDTQYF. The CDR3 nucleotides are TGTGCCTGGAGTGTACTGGGTCTAGGGGGGACAGATACGCAGTATTTT.

The chain employs TRBV11-2 and TRBJ2-7; 8 bases match TRBD2. CDR1 is SGHAT, CDR2 FQNNGV, per germline. The ends lost 6 bases at V and 7 bases at J; junction bases unmatched: 11. This CDR3 has 14 amino acids. The CDR3 sequence: CASRAAGTRGEQYF. The CDR3 bases are TGTGCCAGCAGGGCGGCCGGGACTAGGGGGGAGCAGTACTTC. Complete variable domain (other parts from reference TRBV11-2 and TRBJ2-7): EAGVAQSPRYKIIEKRQSVAFWCNPISGHATLYWYQQILGQGPKLLIQFQNNGVVDDSQLPKDRFSAERLKGVDSTLKIQPAKLEDSAVYLCASRAAGTRGEQYFGPGTRLTVT.

The CDR3 DNA sequence: TGCAGCGTCCTTGCCTTCGGGGAAATGGATGAGCAGTTCTTC. Its translation is CSVLAFGEMDEQFF. This chain joins TRBV29-1 and TRBJ2-1; TRBD2 is a possible D gene (5 bases). The germline gives CDR1 SQVTM, CDR2 ANQGSEA. The CDR3 is made up of 14 amino acids. V was clipped by 6 bases and J by 8 bases, with 20 bases between them.

V and J are TRBV28 and TRBJ2-7; 9 nucleotides line up with TRBD2. Germline V gene sequence: CDR1 MDHEN, CDR2 SYDVKM. V was clipped by 5 bases and J by 2 bases; unmatched bases: 7. The CDR3 runs 15 residues. This chain's CDR3 is CASSTGTSIAYEQYF. DNA for the CDR3: TGTGCCAGCAGTACCGGGACTAGCATCGCCTACGAGCAGTACTTC.

The genes are TRBV5-1 and TRBJ2-3; TRBD1 aligns across 8 bases. Germline V lookup: CDR1 SGHRS, CDR2 YFSETQ. This CDR3 contains 14 residues. Germline trimming cut 6 bases from V and 3 bases from J; bases unmatched to any gene: 6. The CDR3 nucleotides are TGCGCCAGCAAGACGACAGGGGTTACAGATACGCAGTATTTT. Protein product: CASKTTGVTDTQYF.

In its sample, this clone ranks as large (0.1 to 1%). The V and J genes are TRBV7-9 and TRBJ2-1; D possibly corresponds to TRBD2 (6 bases). CDR1 is SEHNR, CDR2 FQNEAQ, per germline (reference sequence). Between the trimmed V and J ends, which lost 5 bases and 12 bases, there was a span of 11 bases. The length of the CDR3 is 11 residues. The CDR3 loop reads CASSLWRGQFF. In DNA, the CDR3 is TGTGCCAGCAGCCTTTGGAGGGGGCAGTTCTTC.

The V call is TRBV6-1, the J call TRBJ2-7; 7 nucleotides agree with TRBD1. Germline assignment: CDR1 MNHNS and CDR2 SASEGT. Trimming cost V 10 bases and J 4 bases; bases outside gene matches: 7. This CDR3 has 12 amino acids. Here the CDR3 DNA reads TGTGCCACCCGGGACAGCTTTTACGAGCAGTACTTC. It encodes CATRDSFYEQYF.

The chain combines TRBV4-2 with TRBJ2-5; 9 bases map to TRBD1. Germline lookup yields CDR1 LGHNA and CDR2 YNFKEQ. The V segment lost 0 bases and the J segment 7 bases; nucleotides outside the gene matches: 0. CDR3 length: 13 residues. The CDR3 loop is CASSQEDRGTQYF. In DNA, the CDR3 is TGTGCCAGCAGCCAAGAGGACAGGGGGACCCAGTACTTC.

The chain is built from TRBV25-1 and TRBJ2-7, with D unresolved. Germline CDR1 reads MGHDK; CDR2 reads SYGVNS. This CDR3 contains 11 residues. V was shortened by 5 bases and J by 7 bases, with 9 bases between the two germline ends. The CDR3 loop reads CASSNFFEQYF. In DNA, the CDR3 is TGTGCCAGCAGTAATTTTTTTGAGCAGTACTTC.

This clone was picked up one time. The chain employs TRBV2 and TRBJ1-2; 7 bases fit TRBD1. CDR1 and CDR2 from the germline V gene are SNHLY and FYNNEI. V lost 6 bases, J lost 4 bases, and 2 bases stayed unmatched. The CDR3 runs 12 residues. This chain's CDR3 is CASRGQPYGYTF. CDR3 bases: TGTGCCAGCAGGGGACAGCCCTATGGCTACACCTTC.

This chain joins TRBV18 and TRBJ1-1, with D hard to call. Germline CDR1 reads KGHSH; CDR2 reads LQKENI. Trimming removed 4 bases from V and 0 bases from J, with 6 bases in between. The CDR3 has 13 amino acids. The CDR3 loop reads CASSQDVNTEAFF. DNA of the CDR3: TGTGCCAGCTCACAAGATGTGAACACTGAAGCTTTCTTT.

The rearrangement uses TRBV30 and TRBJ1-5; D is unclear. Germline lookup yields CDR1 GTSNPN and CDR2 SVGIG (reference sequence). Between the trimmed V and J ends, which lost 1 base and 4 bases, there was a span of 8 bases. The CDR3 runs to 13 residues. CDR3 loop: CAWSASGNQPQHF. The CDR3 coding sequence is TGTGCCTGGAGTGCTTCGGGAAATCAGCCCCAGCATTTT.

The chain carries TRBV19 and TRBJ2-7, with D possibly TRBD1 on 5 matching bases. Germline CDR1 and CDR2: LNHDA and SQIVND (reference sequence). V dropped 6 bases and J dropped 2 bases, with 11 bases sitting between them. The CDR3 loop spans 13 amino acids. Written as DNA, the CDR3 is TGTGCCAGTAGCGCAGGGCATCCCTACGAGCAGTACTTC. It codes for CASSAGHPYEQYF.

In DNA form, the CDR3 reads TGTGCCAGCAGCTTAGGTCTGCAGGGCGGGAACACTGAAGCTTTCTTT. As protein: CASSLGLQGGNTEAFF. This chain joins TRBV7-9 and TRBJ1-1; TRBD1 might be the D (5 bases). Germline CDR1 SEHNR, CDR2 FQNEAQ (reference sequence). This CDR3 contains 16 residues. V lost 1 base and J 1 base, leaving 13 bases between the germline ends.

The rearrangement links TRBV29-1 to TRBJ1-5, with TRBD1 as a possible D gene (6 bases). Trimming shortened V by 6 bases and J by 2 bases, and 17 bases separated the two germline ends. Germline assignment: CDR1 SQVTM and CDR2 ANQGSEA. The CDR3 contains 15 residues. Here the CDR3 reads CSVISTGAGNQPQHF. CDR3 nucleotide sequence: TGCAGCGTAATAAGCACGGGGGCGGGCAATCAGCCCCAGCATTTT.